A single sample is the source of the 17 T cell receptor beta chains below, sequenced in a study of CD4 T cells in relation to SARS-CoV-2 and coronaviruses (dated by TCRdb to the early 2020s). CD4+ T cells from unexposed donors were collected before the COVID-19 pandemic (2011-2018). After around 10 days of culture, CD4+ T cells were isolated with the EasySep CD4+ T cell isolation kit. The library was made by the immunoSEQ multiplex PCR assay. Sourced from immuneACCESS, this table was stored by TCRdb with only in-frame sequences that have V and J called. A share of the clones is absent; for the studies checked, an unresolved V gene accounts for under half, and the remainder has no known explanation. Here the sample has about 26,000 clones; 65% to 80% occur a single time. Around 9.3% of the sample rests with the top ten. The antigens for these receptors are not known. The sequencing sample was made of CD4+ T cells from PBMCs, cultured in vitro. The receptors derive from a human donor in good health.

The chain couples TRBV7-2 to TRBJ2-5; 7 bases align to TRBD2. Germline loops: CDR1 SGHTA, CDR2 FQGNSA. V lost 5 bases, J lost 3 bases, and 9 bases stayed unmatched. This CDR3 region has 15 residues. The DNA of the CDR3 is TGTGCCAGCAGCCGGACTAGGCGGACCGAAGAGACCCAGTACTTC. This gives the protein CASSRTRRTEETQYF.

This clone was picked up a small number of times. V is TRBV18 and J is TRBJ2-7; 11 bases align to TRBD1. Germline V gives CDR1 KGHSH, CDR2 LQKENI. V dropped 5 bases and J dropped 5; count of bases not matched to a gene: 8. This CDR3 contains 15 residues. This CDR3 reads CASSKPGQGVDEQYF. CDR3 sequence (DNA): TGTGCCAGCTCAAAACCGGGACAGGGGGTGGACGAGCAGTACTTC.

The genes are TRBV6-6 and TRBJ1-1; D is perhaps TRBD1 (5 bases). Trimming took 5 bases from V and 4 from J, leaving 17 bases between them. This CDR3 region has 15 residues. Per germline, CDR1 MNHNY and CDR2 SVGAGI (reference sequence). The CDR3 DNA reads as TGTGCCAGCAGTCCACGCCGGGGGATAGGCACTGAAGCTTTCTTT. It yields the protein CASSPRRGIGTEAFF.

This clone was recorded a few times. The rearrangement uses TRBV18 and TRBJ2-1; D is perhaps TRBD1 or TRBD2 (5 bases each). The germline CDR1 and CDR2 sequences are KGHSH and LQKENI. Between the trimmed V and J ends, which lost 3 bases and 0 bases, there was a span of 12 bases. This CDR3 is built from 16 residues. CDR3 sequence (DNA): TGTGCCAGCTCACCCCCCGGGGCCAGCTCCTACAATGAGCAGTTCTTC. Encoded protein: CASSPPGASSYNEQFF.

The chain couples TRBV5-4 to TRBJ2-5, with D perhaps being TRBD1 or TRBD2 (7 bases each). Trimming stripped 5 bases from V and 5 bases from J, with 22 bases between. CDR3 size: 16 residues. Germline V lookup: CDR1 SGHNT, CDR2 YYREEE (reference sequence). CDR3 coding DNA: TGTGCCAGCAGGCCCTCAGCCGGGCAGGGGGGGGAGACCCAGTACTTC. Residues: CASRPSAGQGGETQYF. The variable domain in full, with the rest retrieved from reference TRBV5-4 and TRBJ2-5, is ETGVTQSPTHLIKTRGQQVTLRCSSQSGHNTVSWYQQALGQGPQFIFQYYREEENGRGNFPPRFSGLQFPNYSSELNVNALELDDSALYLCASRPSAGQGGETQYFGPGTRLLVL.

The genes are TRBV9 and TRBJ2-3; 10 bases are a match to TRBD2. With 1 base clipped from V and 6 bases from J, the junction kept 5 bases outside the gene matches. Germline V CDR1 and CDR2: SGDLS, YYNGEE. CDR3 length: 15 amino acids. The CDR3 DNA is TGTGCCAGCAGCGTAACAGCGGGGGGGCTGGATACGCAGTATTTT. This codes for CASSVTAGGLDTQYF.

The CDR3 loop reads CASSLAGGPPDTQYF. The CDR3 bases are TGTGCCAGCAGCTTAGCGGGGGGGCCTCCAGATACGCAGTATTTT. J is TRBJ2-3 and V is TRBV6-2 or TRBV6-3; the match to TRBD2 covers 11 bases. Trimming at V came to 6 bases and at J to 4 bases, leaving 6 bases not matched to a gene. Germline CDR1 MNHEY, CDR2 SVGEGT. This CDR3 contains 15 residues.

This clone was recorded a few times. This chain uses TRBV19 with TRBJ2-5; 9 bases line up with TRBD1. V trimming: 3 bases; J trimming: 5 bases; junction bases outside the gene matches: 10. CDR1 and CDR2 from the germline V gene are LNHDA and SQIVND (reference sequence). The CDR3 consists of 16 residues. The CDR3 reads CASSISTGTGFETQYF. CDR3 coding DNA: TGTGCCAGTAGTATTAGCACCGGGACAGGGTTCGAGACCCAGTACTTC.

The count of this clone is one. V usage is TRBV7-2 and J usage is TRBJ1-1, with 10 bases lining up with TRBD1. Germline trimming cut 5 bases from V and 4 bases from J; bases unmatched to any gene: 10. Germline V gene data show CDR1 as SGHTA and CDR2 as FQGNSA. This CDR3 region has 16 residues. CDR3 sequence: CASSPDRGPFGTEAFF. The CDR3 nucleotides are TGTGCCAGCAGCCCAGACAGGGGGCCATTTGGCACTGAAGCTTTCTTT.

The rearrangement joins TRBV7-3 to TRBJ2-1; weak D call: TRBD1 (5 bases). The CDR3 consists of 14 residues. Trimming took off 2 bases at V and 5 bases at J, with 10 bases between the two ends. Germline V gives CDR1 SGHTA, CDR2 FQGTGA. Here the CDR3 reads CASSLGALNNEQFF. The CDR3 nucleotides are TGTGCCAGCAGCTTAGGGGCCTTAAACAATGAGCAGTTCTTC.

The chain has TRBV6-2 or TRBV6-3 and TRBJ2-3; D unresolved. Trimming left V 2 bases short and J 1 base short, with 7 bases between. This CDR3 spans 14 amino acids. Per the germline V gene, CDR1 is MNHEY and CDR2 is SVGEGT. The CDR3 loop reads CASSYDPGTDTQYF. For the CDR3, the DNA is TGTGCCAGCAGTTACGACCCAGGCACAGATACGCAGTATTTT.

The chain has TRBV11-2 and TRBJ2-1; 7 nucleotides line up with TRBD2. There are 12 residues in the CDR3. Per germline, CDR1 SGHAT and CDR2 FQNNGV. The V gene end was trimmed by 2 bases and the J gene end by 13 bases; junction bases not matched to a gene: 5. The CDR3 DNA reads as TGTGCCAGCAGCTTAATGACTAGCCCCCAGTTCTTC. The encoded protein is CASSLMTSPQFF.

The chain joins TRBV19 to TRBJ2-3, with 10 bases aligning to TRBD2. CDR1 is LNHDA and CDR2 is SQIVND in the germline V gene (reference sequence). The CDR3 covers 19 residues. The J segment lost 1 base and the V segment lost 8 bases, leaving 18 bases of the junction unmatched. CDR3 amino acids: CASSPERTSGLGGTDTQYF. The CDR3, as DNA: TGTGCCAGTTCCCCAGAAAGGACTAGCGGACTCGGGGGCACAGATACGCAGTATTTT. Full variable domain (rest looked up from reference TRBV19 and TRBJ2-3): DGGITQSPKYLFRKEGQNVTLSCEQNLNHDAMYWYRQDPGQGLRLIYYSQIVNDFQKGDIAEGYSVSREKKESFPLTVTSAQKNPTAFYLCASSPERTSGLGGTDTQYFGPGTRLTVL.

J is TRBJ1-2 and V is TRBV2; the D gene is possibly TRBD1 (5 bases). CDR3 length: 13 residues. V dropped 6 bases and J dropped 3 bases, with 11 bases sitting between them. Germline V CDR1 and CDR2: SNHLY, FYNNEI. DNA for the CDR3: TGTGCCAGCAGCTGGGGACGGTACTATGGCTACACCTTC. It is translated as CASSWGRYYGYTF. Full variable domain (rest looked up from reference TRBV2 and TRBJ1-2): EPEVTQTPSHQVTQMGQEVILRCVPISNHLYFYWYRQILGQKVEFLVSFYNNEISEKSEIFDDQFSVERPDGSNFTLKIRSTKLEDSAMYFCASSWGRYYGYTFGSGTRLTVV.

The V gene is TRBV4-1, the J gene TRBJ1-4; maybe TRBD1 (6 bases). Germline V gene data show CDR1 as MGHRA and CDR2 as YSYEKL. Trimming stripped 7 bases from V and 5 bases from J, with 17 bases between. The CDR3 contains 15 residues. The CDR3 coding sequence is TGCGCCAGCAACGGGGCAGGGAGGGGGAATGAAAAACTGTTTTTT. It yields the protein CASNGAGRGNEKLFF.

In its sample, this clone was seen once. The chain recombines TRBV10-2 with TRBJ2-5, with 15 bases matching TRBD2. Germline V gives CDR1 WSHSY, CDR2 SAAADI. J gave up 4 bases and V 6 bases, and 12 bases lay outside the gene matches. This CDR3 contains 18 residues. CDR3 bases: TGCGCCAGCAGGACCGGGACTAGCGGGAGGAGGGTAGGAGAGACCCAGTACTTC. Translating it yields CASRTGTSGRRVGETQYF.

The V call is TRBV2, the J call TRBJ2-7; D is possibly TRBD2 (6 bases). The CDR3 runs 14 residues. V lost 8 bases, J lost 6 bases, and 20 bases lay in between. Germline loops: CDR1 SNHLY, CDR2 FYNNEI. This chain's CDR3 is CASDKQGGEVEQYF. The DNA for the CDR3 is TGTGCCAGCGACAAGCAAGGAGGGGAGGTCGAGCAGTACTTC.